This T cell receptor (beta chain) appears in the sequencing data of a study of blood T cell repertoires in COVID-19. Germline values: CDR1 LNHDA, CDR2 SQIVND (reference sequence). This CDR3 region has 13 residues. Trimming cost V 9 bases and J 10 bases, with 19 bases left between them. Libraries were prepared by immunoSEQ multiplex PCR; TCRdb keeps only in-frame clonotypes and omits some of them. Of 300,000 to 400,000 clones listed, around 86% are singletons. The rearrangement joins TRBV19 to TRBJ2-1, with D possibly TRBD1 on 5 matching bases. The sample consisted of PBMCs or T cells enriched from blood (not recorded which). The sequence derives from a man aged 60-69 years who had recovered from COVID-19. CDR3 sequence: CASLTTVAGEQFF. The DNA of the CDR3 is TGTGCCAGCTTAACGACAGTGGCAGGGGAGCAGTTCTTC. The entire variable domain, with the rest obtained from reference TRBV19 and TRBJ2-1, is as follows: DGGITQSPKYLFRKEGQNVTLSCEQNLNHDAMYWYRQDPGQGLRLIYYSQIVNDFQKGDIAEGYSVSREKKESFPLTVTSAQKNPTAFYLCASLTTVAGEQFFGPGTRLTVL.